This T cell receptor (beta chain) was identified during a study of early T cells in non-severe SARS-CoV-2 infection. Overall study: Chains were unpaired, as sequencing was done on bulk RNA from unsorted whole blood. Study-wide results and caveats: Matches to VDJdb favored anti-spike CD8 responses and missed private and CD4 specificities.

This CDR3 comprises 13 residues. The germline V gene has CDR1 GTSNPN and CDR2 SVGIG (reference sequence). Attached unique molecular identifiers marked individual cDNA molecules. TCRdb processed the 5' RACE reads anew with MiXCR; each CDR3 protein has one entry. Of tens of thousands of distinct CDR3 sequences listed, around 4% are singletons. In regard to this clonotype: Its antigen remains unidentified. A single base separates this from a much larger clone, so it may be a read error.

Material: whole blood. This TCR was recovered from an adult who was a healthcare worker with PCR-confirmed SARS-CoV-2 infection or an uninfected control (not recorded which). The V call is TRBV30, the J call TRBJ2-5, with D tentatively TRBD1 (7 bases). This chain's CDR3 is CVWTGSGQETQYF. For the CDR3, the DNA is TGTGTCTGGACAGGTAGCGGCCAAGAGACCCAGTACTTC.